This is a list of T cell receptor beta chains from one sample in a study of blood T cell repertoires in COVID-19. The protocol was immunoSEQ multiplex PCR, while the TCRdb copy is restricted to in-frame clones and leaves out a portion. The sample lists 150,000 to 200,000 clones, 75% to 85% occurring once. Sequenced input: PBMCs or T cells enriched from blood (not recorded which). The receptor set was obtained from a man between 40 and 49 years old who had recovered from COVID-19. CDR3s include the opening cysteine and the closing phenylalanine or tryptophan. The D gene is left open where the match is weak.

v_gene: TRBV11-2; j_gene: TRBJ2-1; d_gene: .; CDR3aa: CASSVIGQSHEQFF; CDR3nt: TGTGCCAGCAGCGTTATCGGACAGTCCCATGAGCAGTTCTTC
v_gene: TRBV5-1; j_gene: TRBJ2-2; d_gene: TRBD2; CDR3aa: CASSFVAGGSGELFF; CDR3nt: TGCGCCAGCAGCTTTGTAGCGGGAGGGTCCGGGGAGCTGTTTTTT
v_gene: TRBV4-2; j_gene: TRBJ1-6; d_gene: .; CDR3aa: CASSQDLPRMGSPLHF; CDR3nt: TGTGCCAGCAGCCAAGACCTACCCAGGATGGGTTCACCCCTCCACTTT
v_gene: TRBV7-2; j_gene: TRBJ2-1; d_gene: .; CDR3aa: CASSPWRSPAYNEQFF; CDR3nt: TGTGCCAGCAGCCCCTGGCGGTCCCCTGCCTACAATGAGCAGTTCTTC
v_gene: TRBV7-2; j_gene: TRBJ1-5; d_gene: .; CDR3aa: CASSLVRVGNQPQHF; CDR3nt: TGTGCCAGCAGCTTAGTCAGGGTAGGGAATCAGCCCCAGCATTTT
v_gene: TRBV7-8; j_gene: TRBJ2-1; d_gene: .; CDR3aa: CASSLVAGSYNEQFF; CDR3nt: TGTGCCAGCAGCTTAGTCGCCGGGAGTTACAATGAGCAGTTCTTC
v_gene: TRBV18; j_gene: TRBJ2-5; d_gene: .; CDR3aa: CASSPPSGRGETQYF; CDR3nt: TGTGCCAGCTCACCACCATCGGGGCGGGGAGAGACCCAGTACTTC
v_gene: TRBV6-5; j_gene: TRBJ2-3; d_gene: .; CDR3aa: CASSPTWADTQYF; CDR3nt: TGTGCCAGCAGCCCGACATGGGCAGATACGCAGTATTTT
v_gene: TRBV7-6; j_gene: TRBJ2-7; d_gene: TRBD2; CDR3aa: CASSSSSTSGRAQEQYF; CDR3nt: TGTGCCAGCAGCTCCTCATCAACTAGCGGGAGGGCGCAGGAGCAGTACTTC
v_gene: TRBV7-2; j_gene: TRBJ2-1; d_gene: TRBD1; CDR3aa: CASSFDRGTYNEQFF; CDR3nt: TGTGCCAGCAGTTTCGACAGGGGAACCTACAATGAGCAGTTCTTC